The 17 T cell receptor beta chains given below trace back to one sample, sequenced in a study of shared clonotypes between healthy human individuals. Only in-frame clones appear in the TCRdb table, and some are missing; sequencing was by immunoSEQ multiplex PCR. The data show about 2.4 million clones, approximately 93% seen once. The sample comprised naive CD4+ T cells from PBMCs. Subset indicated: CD45RA+ positively selected. These receptors all come from a man aged 18 to 30 in good health. Some clones in this sample may be carry-over from other donors' samples.

The chain carries TRBV7-2 and TRBJ2-6, with D unclear. The V end lost 5 bases, the J end lost 0 bases, and 11 bases lay between the germline ends. CDR3 length: 16 residues. Germline assignment: CDR1 SGHTA and CDR2 FQGNSA. The CDR3 DNA reads TGTGCCAGCAGCCCAAGTCGCCTCTCTGGGGCCAACGTCCTGACTTTC. Its protein is CASSPSRLSGANVLTF.

This chain links TRBV9 with TRBJ2-5, with 10 nucleotides matching TRBD1. The CDR3 sequence is 14 residues long. V lost 8 bases and J lost 5; bases outside the gene matches: 9. Germline V gene lookup returns CDR1 SGDLS and CDR2 YYNGEE. In nucleotides, the CDR3 is TGTGCCAGTAGTGAGACAGGGGGCTTGGAGACCCAGTACTTC. As protein: CASSETGGLETQYF.

V is TRBV5-1 and J is TRBJ1-4; perhaps TRBD1 as D (6 bases). CDR3 length equals 13 residues. V gave up 8 bases and J gave up 5 bases, with 13 bases separating them. In germline, CDR1 is SGHRS, CDR2 YFSETQ. The CDR3 DNA reads TGCGCCAGTCGATCGGGGGCCAATGAAAAACTGTTTTTT. The encoded protein is CASRSGANEKLFF. Full variable domain (rest looked up from reference TRBV5-1 and TRBJ1-4): KAGVTQTPRYLIKTRGQQVTLSCSPISGHRSVSWYQQTPGQGLQFLFEYFSETQRNKGNFPGRFSGRQFSNSRSEMNVSTLELGDSALYLCASRSGANEKLFFGSGTQLSVL.

The J gene is TRBJ1-2, the V gene TRBV6-6; TRBD1 aligns across 7 bases. Germline-derived CDR1 and CDR2 are MNHNY and SVGAGI (reference sequence). Trimming took 5 bases from V and 5 from J; bases not matched to a gene: 5. The CDR3 length is 13 residues. CDR3 residues: CASSLRQGYGYTF. CDR3 DNA: TGTGCCAGCAGTCTGCGACAGGGTTATGGCTACACCTTC.

This chain connects TRBV4-2 to TRBJ2-1; 10 nucleotides agree with TRBD2. This CDR3 spans 15 amino acids. CDR1 is LGHNA, CDR2 YNFKEQ, per germline. The V gene end was trimmed by 4 bases and the J gene end by 9 bases; junction bases not matched to a gene: 9. CDR3 sequence: CASSRGEREGIEQFF. CDR3 in DNA: TGTGCCAGCAGCCGGGGGGAGCGGGAGGGGATTGAGCAGTTCTTC.

V usage is TRBV7-9 and J usage is TRBJ1-2; D ambiguous. CDR1 is SEHNR and CDR2 is FQNEAQ in the germline V gene (reference sequence). V dropped 2 bases and J dropped 4 bases, with 5 bases sitting between them. This CDR3 has 12 residues. CDR3 amino acids: CASSLPAYGYTF. The CDR3 coding sequence is TGTGCCAGCAGCTTACCAGCCTATGGCTACACCTTC.

The chain is built from TRBV28 and TRBJ2-1; TRBD1 aligns across 11 bases. Germline CDR1 MDHEN, CDR2 SYDVKM. The CDR3 is 15 amino acids. The junction had 5 bases not matched to a gene; V was cut back by 5 bases and J by 5 bases. CDR3 in amino acids: CASSSGQGANNEQFF. CDR3 coding DNA: TGTGCCAGCAGTAGCGGACAGGGGGCCAACAATGAGCAGTTCTTC.

The chain links TRBV19 to TRBJ2-3, with 13 bases fitting TRBD2. This CDR3 is 15 amino acids long. Trimming removed 3 bases from V and 5 bases from J; junction bases left unmatched: 2. CDR1 LNHDA and CDR2 SQIVND come from the germline V gene (reference sequence). The CDR3 spells CASSMTSGRIDTQYF. The CDR3 nucleotides read TGTGCCAGTAGTATGACTAGCGGGAGGATAGATACGCAGTATTTT.

The chain is built from TRBV20-1 and TRBJ2-7; D gene ambiguous. Germline loops: CDR1 DFQATT, CDR2 SNEGSKA (reference sequence). The CDR3 sequence is 11 residues long. Trimming took off 7 bases at V and 5 bases at J, with 12 bases between the two ends. CDR3 sequence reads: CSGSRRDEQYF. The CDR3 DNA reads TGCAGTGGAAGCCGTCGGGACGAGCAGTACTTC.

CDR3 residues: CASSQMLRLGISGANVLTF. The CDR3 bases are TGTGCCAGCAGCCAGATGCTTAGGCTTGGCATCTCTGGGGCCAACGTCCTGACTTTC. The V and J genes are TRBV4-2 and TRBJ2-6; D is unresolved. The CDR3 has 19 amino acids. V was shortened by 3 bases and J by 0 bases, with 18 bases between the two germline ends. CDR1 and CDR2 from the germline V gene are LGHNA and YNFKEQ.

The gene calls are TRBV5-1 and TRBJ1-2, with 12 bases lining up with TRBD1. The CDR3 is 15 residues long. V gave up 2 bases and J gave up 6 bases; unmatched junction bases: 5. Germline V gene data show CDR1 as SGHRS and CDR2 as YFSETQ. The CDR3 DNA sequence: TGCGCCAGCAGCTTTGGGGACAGGGGGCCTGATGGCTACACCTTC. This gives the protein CASSFGDRGPDGYTF.

A word on this clone: The same CDR3 can be traced to other DNA sequences in this sample. The chain combines TRBV5-1 with TRBJ2-5; D may be TRBD2 (6 bases). The CDR3 has 14 residues. Germline V CDR1 and CDR2: SGHRS, YFSETQ. The ends were cut back, 0 bases at V and 1 base at J, with 7 bases in the middle. The CDR3 coding sequence is TGCGCCAGCAGCTTGGGCGGGGTCCAAGAGACCCAGTACTTC. Translation: CASSLGGVQETQYF.

This chain joins TRBV28 and TRBJ2-1, with D possibly matching TRBD2 (5 bases). CDR3 length equals 16 residues. The V end lost 5 bases, the J end lost 9 bases, and 23 bases lay between the germline ends. The V gene's germline CDR1 is MDHEN and CDR2 SYDVKM. DNA of the CDR3: TGTGCCAGCAGTCCCCCCGGGCTAGGCCGGGGTAGTGAGCAGTTCTTC. Translation: CASSPPGLGRGSEQFF.

This chain connects TRBV7-8 to TRBJ2-7, with a tentative D call TRBD2 (5 bases). The CDR3 has 14 residues. The ends were cut back, 5 bases at V and 3 bases at J, with 14 bases in the middle. Germline CDR1 reads SGHVS; CDR2 reads FQNEAQ. CDR3 sequence reads: CASSIDYNNYEQYF. The CDR3 DNA follows: TGTGCCAGCAGCATTGACTACAACAACTACGAGCAGTACTTC.

V is TRBV5-1 and J is TRBJ2-5, with TRBD2 matching over 14 bases. The length of the CDR3 is 17 residues. The germline V gene encodes CDR1 SGHRS and CDR2 YFSETQ. V dropped 2 bases and J dropped 5; count of bases not matched to a gene: 8. CDR3 sequence (DNA): TGCGCCAGCAGCTTAGGGACTAGCGGGAGTTTACGTGAGACCCAGTACTTC. Its translation: CASSLGTSGSLRETQYF.

This clone appeared once. The chain links TRBV28 to TRBJ1-2, with 11 bases identical to TRBD1. This CDR3 region has 16 residues. Per the germline V gene, CDR1 is MDHEN and CDR2 is SYDVKM. The junction had 7 bases not matched to a gene; V was cut back by 6 bases and J by 1 base. CDR3 protein: CASRLDRGLSNYGYTF. The CDR3 DNA reads TGTGCCAGCAGGTTGGACAGGGGGCTCAGTAACTATGGCTACACCTTC.

The rearrangement joins TRBV15 to TRBJ2-5, with D possibly matching TRBD1 (5 bases). The CDR3 has 12 residues. Deletions cut 5 bases from V and 5 bases from J, with 9 bases between. CDR1 is LNHNV, CDR2 YYDKDF, per germline (reference sequence). CDR3 loop: CATSGARETQYF. The CDR3 bases are TGTGCCACCAGCGGGGCGCGGGAGACCCAGTACTTC.